This T cell receptor beta chain was identified during a study of blood T cell repertoires in COVID-19. The overall study: Spain, Italy and the United States supplied samples that represented acute and convalescent COVID-19. T cells, B-cell-depleted T cells, or PBMCs provided the cDNA or gDNA that served as material.

As handled by the study authors: Reference gene primer amplification gave estimated nucleated cell counts. Sequencing was performed with immunoSEQ multiplex PCR; in TCRdb, only in-frame clones are kept and a portion is missing. V and J calls and clone size are given by that table; D and trimming were obtained from the DNA. This table holds 200,000 to 250,000 clones, about 82% found once. With 1 base removed from V and 8 bases from J, the gap between germline ends came to 26 bases. Germline values: CDR1 MNHEY, CDR2 SMNVEV (reference sequence). This CDR3 contains 18 residues. This clonotype was obtained from a woman aged 50 to 65 who had recovered from COVID-19. Sequencing was carried out using PBMCs or T cells enriched from blood (not recorded which). The chain links TRBV27 to TRBJ1-2; D is unresolved. For the CDR3, the DNA is TGTGCCAGCAGTTTATTAACGCCGTGGGGAGAGGCGGGAGGCGGCTACACCTTC. It translates to CASSLLTPWGEAGGGYTF.